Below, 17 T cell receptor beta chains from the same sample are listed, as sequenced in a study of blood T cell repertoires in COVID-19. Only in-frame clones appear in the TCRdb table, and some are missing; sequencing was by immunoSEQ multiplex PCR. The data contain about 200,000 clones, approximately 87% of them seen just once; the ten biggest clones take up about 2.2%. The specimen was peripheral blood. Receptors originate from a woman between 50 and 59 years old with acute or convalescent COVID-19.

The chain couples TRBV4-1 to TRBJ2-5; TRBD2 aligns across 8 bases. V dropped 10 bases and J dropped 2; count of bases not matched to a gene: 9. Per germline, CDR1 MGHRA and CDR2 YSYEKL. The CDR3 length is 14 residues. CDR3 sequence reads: CATSPGGGQETQYF. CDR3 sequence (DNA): TGCGCCACCTCCCCCGGCGGGGGGCAAGAGACCCAGTACTTC.

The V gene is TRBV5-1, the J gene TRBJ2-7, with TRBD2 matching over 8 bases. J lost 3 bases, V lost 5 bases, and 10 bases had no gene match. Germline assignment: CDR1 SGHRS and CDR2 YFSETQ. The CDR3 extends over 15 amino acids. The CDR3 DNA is TGCGCCAGCAGAAGAGACGGGAGGGAAGTCTACGAGCAGTACTTC. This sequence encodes CASRRDGREVYEQYF.

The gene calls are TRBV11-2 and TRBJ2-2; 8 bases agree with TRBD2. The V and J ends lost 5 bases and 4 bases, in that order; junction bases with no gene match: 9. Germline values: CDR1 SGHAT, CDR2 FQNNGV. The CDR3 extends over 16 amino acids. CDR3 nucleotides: TGTGCCAGCAGCCTTTTGAGCGGGGGCAGCACCGGGGAGCTGTTTTTT. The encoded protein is CASSLLSGGSTGELFF.

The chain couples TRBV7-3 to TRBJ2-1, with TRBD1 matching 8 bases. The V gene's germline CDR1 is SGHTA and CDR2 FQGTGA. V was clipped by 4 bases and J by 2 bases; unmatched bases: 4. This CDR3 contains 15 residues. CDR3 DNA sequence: TGTGCCAGCAGCTCGACAGGGGACACCTACAATGAGCAGTTCTTC. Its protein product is CASSSTGDTYNEQFF.

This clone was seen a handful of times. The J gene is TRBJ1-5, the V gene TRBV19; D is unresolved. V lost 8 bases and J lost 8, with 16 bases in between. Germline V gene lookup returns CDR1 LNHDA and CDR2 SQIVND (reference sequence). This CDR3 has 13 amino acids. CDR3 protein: CASGLGRQEPQHF. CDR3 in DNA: TGTGCCAGTGGACTAGGGAGGCAGGAGCCCCAGCATTTT.

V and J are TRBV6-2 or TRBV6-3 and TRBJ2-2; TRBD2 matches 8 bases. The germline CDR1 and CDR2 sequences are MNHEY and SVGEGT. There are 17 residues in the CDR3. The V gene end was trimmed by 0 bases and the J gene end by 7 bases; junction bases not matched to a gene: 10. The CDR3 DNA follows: TGTGCCAGCAGTTACTCGCGTGTTCCTAGCGGGCACGGGGAGCTGTTTTTT. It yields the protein CASSYSRVPSGHGELFF.

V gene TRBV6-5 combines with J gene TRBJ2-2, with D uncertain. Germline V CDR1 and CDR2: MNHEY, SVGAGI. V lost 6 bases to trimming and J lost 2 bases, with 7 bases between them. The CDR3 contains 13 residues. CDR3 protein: CASSLLNTGELFF. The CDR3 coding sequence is TGTGCCAGCAGCCTGCTAAACACCGGGGAGCTGTTTTTT.

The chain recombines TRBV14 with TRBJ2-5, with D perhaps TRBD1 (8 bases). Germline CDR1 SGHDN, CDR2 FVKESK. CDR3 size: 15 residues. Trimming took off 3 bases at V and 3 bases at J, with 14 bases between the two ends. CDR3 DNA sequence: TGTGCCAGCAGCCAGCTAACAGGGGGGGAAGAGACCCAGTACTTC. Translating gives CASSQLTGGEETQYF.

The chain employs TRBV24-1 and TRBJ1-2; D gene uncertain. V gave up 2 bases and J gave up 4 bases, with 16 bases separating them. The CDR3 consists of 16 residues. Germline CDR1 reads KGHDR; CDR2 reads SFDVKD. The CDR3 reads CATSDWTEGIGYGYTF. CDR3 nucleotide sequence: TGTGCCACCAGTGATTGGACGGAGGGAATCGGCTATGGCTACACCTTC.

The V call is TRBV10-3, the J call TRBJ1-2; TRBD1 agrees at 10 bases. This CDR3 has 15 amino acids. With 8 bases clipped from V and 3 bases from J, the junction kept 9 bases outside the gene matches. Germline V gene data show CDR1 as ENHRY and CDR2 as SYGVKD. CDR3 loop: CAIHGADRGDYGYTF. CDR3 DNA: TGTGCCATCCACGGCGCGGACAGGGGGGACTATGGCTACACCTTC.

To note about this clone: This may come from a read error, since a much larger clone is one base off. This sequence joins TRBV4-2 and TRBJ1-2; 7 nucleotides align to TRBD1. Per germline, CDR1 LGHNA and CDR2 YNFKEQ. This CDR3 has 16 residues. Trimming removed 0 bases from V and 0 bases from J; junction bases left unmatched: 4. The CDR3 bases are TGTGCCAGCAGCCAAGATCGGCAGGGGGCTAACTATGGCTACACCTTC. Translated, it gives CASSQDRQGANYGYTF.

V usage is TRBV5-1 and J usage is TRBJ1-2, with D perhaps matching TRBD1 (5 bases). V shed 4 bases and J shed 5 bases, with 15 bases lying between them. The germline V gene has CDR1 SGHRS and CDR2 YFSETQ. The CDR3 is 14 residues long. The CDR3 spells CASSPGTLIYGYTF. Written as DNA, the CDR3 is TGCGCCAGCAGCCCGGGGACTTTAATTTATGGCTACACCTTC.

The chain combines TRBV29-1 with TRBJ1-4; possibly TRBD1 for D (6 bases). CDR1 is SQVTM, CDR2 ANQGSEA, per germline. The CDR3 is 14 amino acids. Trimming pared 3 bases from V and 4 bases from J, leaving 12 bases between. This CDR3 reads CSVDSGALNEKLFF. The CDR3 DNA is TGCAGCGTTGATTCAGGGGCTCTTAATGAAAAACTGTTTTTT.

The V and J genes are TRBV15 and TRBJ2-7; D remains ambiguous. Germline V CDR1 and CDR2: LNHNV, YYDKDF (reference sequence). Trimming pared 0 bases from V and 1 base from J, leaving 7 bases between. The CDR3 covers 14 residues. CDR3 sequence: CATSRDLVSYEQYF. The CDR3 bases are TGTGCCACCAGCAGAGATCTAGTTTCCTACGAGCAGTACTTC.

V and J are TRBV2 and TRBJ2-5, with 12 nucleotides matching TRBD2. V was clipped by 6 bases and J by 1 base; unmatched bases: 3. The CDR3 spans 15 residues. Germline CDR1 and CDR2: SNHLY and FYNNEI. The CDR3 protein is CASSLAGGPQETQYF. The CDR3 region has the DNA TGTGCCAGCAGCCTAGCGGGGGGGCCCCAAGAGACCCAGTACTTC.

The CDR3 DNA follows: TGTGCCAGCAGCCCAGACAAGAAAAACATTCAGTACTTC. Protein: CASSPDKKNIQYF. This sequence joins TRBV5-8 and TRBJ2-4, with unresolved D. Trimming left V 4 bases short and J 4 bases short, with 9 bases between. CDR1 SGHTS and CDR2 YDEGEE come from the germline V gene. The CDR3 consists of 13 residues. Full variable domain (missing parts from reference TRBV5-8 and TRBJ2-4): EAGVTQSPTHLIKTRGQQATLRCSPISGHTSVYWYQQALGLGLQFLLWYDEGEERNRGNFPPRFSGRQFPNYSSELNVNALELEDSALYLCASSPDKKNIQYFGAGTRLSVL.

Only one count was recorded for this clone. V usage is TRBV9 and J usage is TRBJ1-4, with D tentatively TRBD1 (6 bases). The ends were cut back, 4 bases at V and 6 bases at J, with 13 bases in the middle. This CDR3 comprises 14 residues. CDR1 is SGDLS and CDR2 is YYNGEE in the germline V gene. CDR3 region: CASSLGQSDEKLFF. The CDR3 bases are TGTGCCAGCAGCCTCGGACAGTCGGATGAAAAACTGTTTTTT. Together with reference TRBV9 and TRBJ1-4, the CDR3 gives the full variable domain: DSGVTQTPKHLITATGQRVTLRCSPRSGDLSVYWYQQSLDQGLQFLIQYYNGEERAKGNILERFSAQQFPDLHSELNLSSLELGDSALYFCASSLGQSDEKLFFGSGTQLSVL.